A selection of T cell receptor beta chains follows, all from one sample in a study of neurological immune-mediated disorders. MiXCR, applied by TCRdb to the 5' RACE reads, yields one record per CDR3 protein. The sample includes 71,000 or so distinct CDR3 sequences, roughly 13% of them seen just once. Material for sequencing was PBMCs. The receptors originated from a female donor with HTLV-1-associated myelopathy (HAM/TSP). Both conserved end residues are part of each CDR3. Fields, in order: J gene, clone size, V gene, D gene, CDR3 protein, CDR3 DNA. The D gene is left open where the match is weak. Size tells how often a clone was seen (once, few, many) or the class of an expanded clone, and some rows leave it out.

TRBJ2-3	.	TRBV7-9	.	CASRLRPSTDTQYF	TGTGCCAGCAGGTTGCGACCTAGCACAGATACGCAGTATTTT
TRBJ2-3	many	TRBV6-5	.	CASSTGTDTQYF	TGTGCCAGCAGCACAGGGACCGATACGCAGTATTTT
TRBJ1-6	many	TRBV20-1	TRBD1	CSARSFGQGESPLHF	TGCAGTGCTAGATCTTTCGGACAGGGGGAATCACCCCTCCACTTT
TRBJ2-7	many	TRBV10-3	TRBD1	CAIRGDRDSYEQYF	TGTGCCATCAGAGGTGACAGGGACTCCTACGAGCAGTACTTC
TRBJ2-2	many	TRBV4-1	.	CASSQEAGPGELFF	TGCGCCAGCAGCCAAGAAGCAGGGCCCGGGGAGCTGTTTTTT
TRBJ1-4	many	TRBV3-1	.	CASSPVVGRSSEKLFF	TGTGCCAGCAGCCCCGTAGTGGGAAGGAGTAGTGAAAAACTGTTTTTT
TRBJ2-7	many	TRBV25-1	TRBD2	CASSEFQAGSYEQYF	TGTGCCAGCAGTGAATTTCAAGCGGGGAGCTACGAGCAGTACTTC
TRBJ1-5	many	TRBV12-3/TRBV12-4	TRBD1	CASSQTIGTGVKPQHF	TGTGCCAGCAGTCAAACCATTGGGACAGGGGTTAAGCCCCAGCATTTT
TRBJ2-1	many	TRBV5-1	TRBD2	CASSLVAGGSNEQFF	TGCGCCAGCAGCTTGGTAGCGGGGGGGTCCAATGAGCAGTTCTTC
TRBJ1-2	many	TRBV29-1	.	CSFAMTANYGYTF	TGCAGCTTCGCCATGACGGCGAACTATGGCTACACCTTC
TRBJ2-5	many	TRBV4-2	TRBD2	CASSRSSGGAETQYF	TGTGCCAGCAGCCGTTCTAGCGGGGGGGCAGAGACCCAGTACTTC
TRBJ1-5	many	TRBV5-1	.	CASSLGIQGAQPQHF	TGCGCCAGCAGCTTGGGCATCCAGGGAGCTCAGCCCCAGCATTTT
TRBJ1-2	many	TRBV9	.	CASSPRRNYGYTF	TGTGCCAGCAGCCCGAGACGGAACTATGGCTACACCTTC
TRBJ2-1	many	TRBV5-1	TRBD1	CASSLAGQGAPTTYNEQFF	TGCGCCAGCAGCTTAGCAGGACAGGGGGCCCCCACAACCTACAATGAGCAGTTCTTC
TRBJ1-2	many	TRBV12-3/TRBV12-4	TRBD1	CASSLALYSQGANYGYTF	TGTGCCAGCAGTTTAGCCCTTTATTCCCAGGGGGCTAACTATGGCTACACCTTC
TRBJ1-5	many	TRBV7-9	.	CASSLSGDQPQHF	TGTGCCAGCAGCTTATCGGGGGACCAGCCCCAGCATTTT
TRBJ2-1	many	TRBV5-1	TRBD1	CASRRTGDMSEQFF	TGCGCCAGCAGACGGACAGGGGATATGAGTGAGCAGTTCTTC
TRBJ2-3	many	TRBV6-5	.	CASTRITTQYF	TGTGCCAGCACACGGATAACTACGCAGTATTTT
TRBJ2-2	many	TRBV5-1	TRBD1	CASSLAGTVNTGELFF	TGCGCCAGCAGCTTGGCCGGGACAGTCAACACCGGGGAGCTGTTTTTT
TRBJ2-5	many	TRBV5-4	TRBD1	CASSQTGGIQETQYF	TGTGCCAGCAGCCAGACAGGGGGCATCCAAGAGACCCAGTACTTC
TRBJ2-7	many	TRBV5-5	.	CASSFSAGGYEQYF	TGTGCCAGCAGCTTTTCGGCAGGTGGCTACGAGCAGTACTTC
TRBJ1-5	.	TRBV6-7	TRBD1	CASSPTGVGQPQHF	TGTGCCAGCAGTCCCACAGGGGTTGGACAGCCCCAGCATTTT
TRBJ1-1	many	TRBV12-3/TRBV12-4	.	CASSLEGTADTEAFF	TGTGCCAGCAGTTTAGAGGGAACGGCGGACACTGAAGCTTTCTTT
TRBJ1-1	many	TRBV28	.	CASSFPYGGDMNTEAFF	TGTGCCAGCAGTTTCCCATATGGTGGGGACATGAACACTGAAGCTTTCTTT
TRBJ2-4	many	TRBV24-1	.	CATPSGTLAKNIQYF	TGTGCCACCCCAAGTGGGACCTTAGCCAAAAACATTCAGTACTTC
TRBJ2-2	many	TRBV5-1	.	CASSSGRVSNTGELFF	TGCGCCAGCAGCTCGGGCAGGGTCTCGAACACCGGGGAGCTGTTTTTT
TRBJ2-3	many	TRBV29-1	TRBD1	CSVSGQGATDTQYF	TGCAGCGTTTCTGGACAGGGGGCAACAGATACGCAGTATTTT
TRBJ1-3	many	TRBV5-1	.	CASSFDSRGNTIYF	TGCGCCAGCAGCTTCGACAGCAGAGGAAACACCATATATTTT
TRBJ2-1	many	TRBV7-3	TRBD2	CASSSRPSGGANNEQFF	TGTGCCAGCAGCTCACGCCCTAGCGGGGGGGCGAACAATGAGCAGTTCTTC
TRBJ2-7	many	TRBV20-1	TRBD1	CSATRDSSYEQYF	TGCAGTGCTACCCGGGACAGTTCTTACGAGCAGTACTTC
TRBJ2-3	few	TRBV24-1	TRBD1	CATSATGQESTDTQYF	TGTGCCACCAGTGCGACAGGACAGGAGAGCACAGATACGCAGTATTTT
TRBJ2-2	few	TRBV20-1	.	CSARVSGLSGELFF	TGCAGTGCTAGGGTGTCAGGGTTGAGCGGGGAGCTGTTTTTT
TRBJ2-3	many	TRBV12-3/TRBV12-4	TRBD2	CASSFLRGGRSDTQYF	TGTGCCAGCAGTTTTCTACGGGGGGGCCGGTCAGATACGCAGTATTTT
TRBJ1-3	many	TRBV9	TRBD1	CASSDHLGQGAGGNTIYF	TGTGCCAGCAGCGATCACCTCGGACAGGGCGCCGGCGGAAACACCATATATTTT
TRBJ1-1	many	TRBV6-4	.	CASSRGGGMNTEAFF	TGTGCCAGCAGCCGCGGAGGGGGAATGAACACTGAAGCTTTCTTT
TRBJ2-7	.	TRBV7-2	TRBD1	CASDWGDRDTGEQYF	TGTGCCAGCGACTGGGGGGACAGGGATACGGGGGAGCAGTACTTC
TRBJ2-5	many	TRBV5-1	TRBD2	CASQLTSGSETQYF	TGCGCCAGCCAACTGACTAGCGGTTCAGAGACCCAGTACTTC
TRBJ1-1	.	TRBV6-5	.	CASSYGGVNTEAFF	TGTGCCAGCAGTTACGGGGGGGTCAACACTGAAGCTTTCTTT
TRBJ2-1	medium-sized	TRBV7-9	TRBD1	CASLPDRDTEQFF	TGTGCCAGCCTTCCGGACAGGGACACTGAGCAGTTCTTC
TRBJ2-3	many	TRBV6-1	.	CASRGTDTQYF	TGTGCCAGCAGGGGCACAGATACGCAGTATTTT
TRBJ1-2	many	TRBV7-2	.	CASSLAGGPNYGYTF	TGTGCCAGCAGCTTAGCGGGCGGACCAAACTATGGCTACACCTTC
TRBJ1-5	.	TRBV12-3/TRBV12-4	TRBD1	CASISGDRDINSNHPQHF	TGTGCCAGCATCAGTGGGGACAGGGATATTAATAGCAATCATCCCCAGCATTTT
TRBJ2-7	many	TRBV4-1	TRBD1	CASSQGQESSYEQYF	TGCGCCAGCAGCCAGGGACAGGAGAGCTCCTACGAGCAGTACTTC
TRBJ1-2	many	TRBV3-1	TRBD1	CASGDRGRRGYGYTF	TGTGCCAGCGGGGACAGGGGGCGCCGAGGCTATGGCTACACCTTC
TRBJ2-2	few	TRBV5-1	.	CASSLGRIDTGELFF	TGCGCCAGCAGCTTAGGCAGGATAGACACCGGGGAGCTGTTTTTT
TRBJ2-1	many	TRBV12-3/TRBV12-4	.	CASTARRDSGIDEQFF	TGTGCCAGCACCGCGCGGCGGGACTCGGGCATCGATGAGCAGTTCTTC
TRBJ2-5	many	TRBV5-1	.	CASSSGLWETQYF	TGCGCCAGCAGCTCCGGACTATGGGAGACCCAGTACTTC
TRBJ1-1	medium-sized	TRBV28	.	CASSSYLNTEAFF	TGTGCCAGCAGTTCCTATCTGAACACTGAAGCTTTCTTT
TRBJ2-1	many	TRBV20-1	TRBD2	CSAPGTSGISYNEQFF	TGCAGTGCCCCCGGGACTAGCGGGATCTCCTACAATGAGCAGTTCTTC
TRBJ2-3	many	TRBV6-2/TRBV6-3	TRBD2	CASNRGTSDITDTQYF	TGTGCCAGTAACAGGGGGACTAGCGATATCACAGATACGCAGTATTTT
TRBJ1-1	many	TRBV28	.	CASSWGGITEAFF	TGTGCCAGCAGTTGGGGGGGCATAACTGAAGCTTTCTTT
TRBJ2-7	many	TRBV7-2	.	CASSEDGWRPYEQYF	TGTGCCAGCAGCGAAGACGGTTGGCGCCCCTACGAGCAGTACTTC
TRBJ2-2	many	TRBV10-2	.	CASSEKGGGELFF	TGCGCCAGCAGTGAGAAGGGCGGGGGGGAGCTGTTTTTT
TRBJ1-6	many	TRBV5-1	TRBD1	CASSWGGTGGNSPLHF	TGCGCCAGCAGCTGGGGGGGGACAGGGGGTAATTCACCCCTCCACTTT
TRBJ1-6	few	TRBV7-2	.	CASSLRWDSPLHF	TGTGCCAGCAGCTTAAGGTGGGATTCACCCCTCCACTTT
TRBJ1-1	many	TRBV10-3	TRBD1	CAISNRGSGLIVTEAFF	TGTGCCATCAGTAACAGGGGGAGTGGATTGATTGTCACTGAAGCTTTCTTT
TRBJ2-5	medium-sized	TRBV28	TRBD1	CASSTSALLGQGVETQYF	TGTGCCAGCAGCACCTCCGCTCTTCTTGGACAGGGCGTAGAGACCCAGTACTTC